This TCR beta chain was sequenced for a study of T cell responses to AZD1222 COVID-19 vaccine (dated by TCRdb to the early 2020s). Some background on the complete study: AZD1222 recipients whose second dose came at about 4 weeks and those whose second dose came at about 12 weeks were combined into one group, since spike-specific TCR depth and breadth did not differ between the two schedules. A total of 233 trial participants underwent TCR sequencing, of whom 207 received two doses of AZD1222 and approximately 25 received two doses of the MenACWY control vaccine. Trial participants were enrolled by age into subgroups of 18-55, 56-69 and 70-plus years, and around 150, 28 and 57 TCR-sequenced participants, respectively, were included in these subgroups. Points the paper makes about the study in general: Conclusions about previously exposed vaccinees are limited, since just a handful of AZD1222 recipients were seropositive for SARS-CoV-2 at baseline. After two AZD1222 doses, both the breadth and the depth of spike-specific TCRs were significantly higher than at day 0 and than in MenACWY recipients. In the small 56-69-year group, the increase in depth fell short of significance, most likely because of low power. Participants were mostly white British, with more females than males. The authors suggested clonal diversity may have been underestimated. Vaccine-associated CD4 TCRs spanned the whole spike protein, with dominant responses in regions 160-218 and 743-854. Epitopes outside the regions mutated in the B.1.351 and B.1.1.7 variants were reportedly recognized by nearly half of the unique spike-specific TCRs. Because no samples from the day 14 peak response were available, repertoires could be characterized only after the peak T cell response.

The CDR3 regions of human TCRbeta chains were subjected to immunosequencing. Per the original workflow: TCRs in the repertoires were compared against a reference library of SARS-CoV-2-specific TCRs that had been generated with the MIRA antigen-specificity platform. Breadth was defined as the fraction of unique TCRs that were SARS-CoV-2-associated. Depth was defined as the fraction of total T cells that were SARS-CoV-2-associated. Using the MIRA data, each spike-specific TCR was mapped to the spike region that the TCR reacts to and placed in a CD4 or CD8 class. Log10-transformed breadth and depth values were compared by one-way ANOVA with Sidak's multiple comparisons tests. In TCRdb, the immuneACCESS table is reduced to in-frame sequences with V and J assigned. These tables do not hold every clone; where another copy was compared, an unresolved V gene accounts for under half, and the others remain unexplained. The V and J calls and clone size come from that table; D and trimming were worked out from the DNA. For this sample the table gives roughly 92,000 clones, of which around 87% were detected only once. Jointly, the top ten make up 8.4% of the sample.

V was cut back by 1 base and J by 2 bases, leaving a gap of 15 bases between them. Per the germline V gene, SQVTM is the CDR1 and ANQGSEA is the CDR2. The CDR3 has 16 amino acids, counting the end cysteine and phenylalanine. CDR3 DNA is the only sequence kept; it has 48 bases, read in frame from the first base. Per the publication, the time point label means: baseline before first vaccination. The vaccinee samples were drawn from two UK trials, COV001 and COV002, one of which was a single-blind randomized controlled phase 2/3 trial testing AZD1222 (ChAdOx1 nCoV-19) in healthy adults. For TCRbeta chain sequencing, PBMC samples from trial participants were taken at day 0 and at day 28 after the second dose. This clone was counted only a few times. Its antigen is still unknown. Qualities for individual bases were not recorded, and no much larger clone is one base off.

The sample was peripheral blood, taken on day 0 of AZD1222 vaccination. The TCR was taken from an adult in good health. The rearrangement combines TRBV29-1 with TRBJ2-1, with no D gene named confidently. The CDR3 sequence is CSVEAPSRSTYNEQFF. Here is the DNA: TGCAGCGTTGAAGCACCCTCGCGGTCCACCTACAATGAGCAGTTCTTC.